This T cell receptor (beta chain) was documented in a study of memory CD4+ T cells and cytomegalovirus serostatus. The repertoire was sequenced with immunoSEQ multiplex PCR; TCRdb's copy has only in-frame clones and lacks some. The sample has over 55,000 clones, around 79% seen once. The CDR3 is made up of 12 amino acids. Germline loops: CDR1 SEHNR, CDR2 FQNEAQ (reference sequence). Deletions cut 3 bases from V and 6 bases from J, with 9 bases between. Concerning this clone itself: Its antigen remains unknown.

Single viable CD3+CD4+CD8-CD45RO+ cells were sorted as the memory CD4+ T cells. Study observations and caveats: About 40% of the roughly 150 known CMV-associated TCRbeta sequences appeared in CD4+ memory. The CMV-associated TCR signature appears largely within the CD4+ memory repertoire.

The sequence was obtained from an adult in good health and CMV-seronegative. V and J are TRBV7-9 and TRBJ2-7; no clear D. The sequenced sample consisted of memory CD4+ T cells from blood. Written as DNA, the CDR3 is TGTGCCAGCAGCTTGGAGTGGGGCGAGCAGTACTTC. Protein sequence: CASSLEWGEQYF.